This T cell receptor beta chain was obtained from a study of shared clonotypes between healthy human individuals. Study-wide results and caveats: Naive subsets generally exceeded memory subsets in estimated richness. Although depth was large, rarefaction showed that sequencing of the sorted subsets was incomplete.

The count of this clone is one. Its antigen remains unknown. The same CDR3 can be traced to other DNA sequences in this sample. In the study's own analysis: Junction-only sequences produced by ImmunoSEQ had no quality scores, so filtering differed. Profiled with immunoSEQ multiplex PCR; TCRdb holds only in-frame clones, not every one. V and J calls and clone size come straight from that table; D and trimming were deduced from the DNA. The repertoire holds around 2.1 million clones, with more than 90% as singletons. Germline-derived CDR1 and CDR2 are GTSNPN and SVGIG (reference sequence). This CDR3 is built from 13 residues. The V segment lost 2 bases and the J segment 4 bases; nucleotides outside the gene matches: 3.

J is TRBJ1-1 and V is TRBV30; TRBD1 agrees at 8 bases. Sequenced input: naive CD4+ T cells sorted from blood. Indicated subset: CD45RA+ positively selected. The TCR was taken from a man younger than 35 in good health. The CDR3 reads CAWSYTGGTEAFF. CDR3 in DNA: TGTGCCTGGAGTTATACAGGGGGCACTGAAGCTTTCTTT.